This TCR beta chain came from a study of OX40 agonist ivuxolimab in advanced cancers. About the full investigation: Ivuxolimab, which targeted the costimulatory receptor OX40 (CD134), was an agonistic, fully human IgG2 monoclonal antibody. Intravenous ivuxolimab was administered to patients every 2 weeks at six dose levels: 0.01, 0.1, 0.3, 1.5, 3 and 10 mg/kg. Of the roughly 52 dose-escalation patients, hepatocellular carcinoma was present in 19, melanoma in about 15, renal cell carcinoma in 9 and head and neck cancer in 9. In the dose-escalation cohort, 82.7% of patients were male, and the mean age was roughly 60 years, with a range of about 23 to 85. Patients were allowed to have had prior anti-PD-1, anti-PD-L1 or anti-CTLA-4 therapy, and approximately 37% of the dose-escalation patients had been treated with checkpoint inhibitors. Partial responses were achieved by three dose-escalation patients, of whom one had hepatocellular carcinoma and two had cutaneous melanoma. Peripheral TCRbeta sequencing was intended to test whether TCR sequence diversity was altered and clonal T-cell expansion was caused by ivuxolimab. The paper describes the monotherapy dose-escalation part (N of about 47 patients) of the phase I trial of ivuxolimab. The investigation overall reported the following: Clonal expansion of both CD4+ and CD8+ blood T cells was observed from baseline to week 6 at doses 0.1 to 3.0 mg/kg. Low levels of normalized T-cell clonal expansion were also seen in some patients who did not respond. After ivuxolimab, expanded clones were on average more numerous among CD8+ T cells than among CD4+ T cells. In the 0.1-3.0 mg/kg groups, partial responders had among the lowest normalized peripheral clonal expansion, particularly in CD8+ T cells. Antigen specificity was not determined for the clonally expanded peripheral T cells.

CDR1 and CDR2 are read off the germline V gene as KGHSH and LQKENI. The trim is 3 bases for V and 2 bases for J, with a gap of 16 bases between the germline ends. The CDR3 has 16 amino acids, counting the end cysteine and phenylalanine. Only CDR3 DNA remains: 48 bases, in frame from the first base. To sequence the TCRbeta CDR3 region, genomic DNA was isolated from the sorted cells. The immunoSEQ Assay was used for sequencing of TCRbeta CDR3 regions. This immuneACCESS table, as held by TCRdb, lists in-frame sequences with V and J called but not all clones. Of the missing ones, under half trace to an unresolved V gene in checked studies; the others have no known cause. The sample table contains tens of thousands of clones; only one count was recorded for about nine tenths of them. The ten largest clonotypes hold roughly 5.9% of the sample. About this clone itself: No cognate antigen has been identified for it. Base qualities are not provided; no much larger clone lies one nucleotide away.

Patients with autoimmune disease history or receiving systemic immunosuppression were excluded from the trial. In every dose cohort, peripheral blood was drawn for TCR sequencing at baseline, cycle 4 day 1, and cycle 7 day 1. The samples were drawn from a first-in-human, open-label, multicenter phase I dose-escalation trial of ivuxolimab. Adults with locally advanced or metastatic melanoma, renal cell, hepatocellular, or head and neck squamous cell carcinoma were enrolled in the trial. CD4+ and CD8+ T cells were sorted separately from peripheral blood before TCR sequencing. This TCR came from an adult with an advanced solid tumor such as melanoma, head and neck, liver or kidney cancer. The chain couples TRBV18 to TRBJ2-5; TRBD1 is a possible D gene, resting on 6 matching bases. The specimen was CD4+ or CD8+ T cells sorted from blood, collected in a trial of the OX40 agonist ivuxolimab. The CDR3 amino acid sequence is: CASSPLAGVGQETQYF. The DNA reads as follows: TGTGCCAGCTCACCCCTCGCAGGGGTGGGACAAGAGACCCAGTACTTC.